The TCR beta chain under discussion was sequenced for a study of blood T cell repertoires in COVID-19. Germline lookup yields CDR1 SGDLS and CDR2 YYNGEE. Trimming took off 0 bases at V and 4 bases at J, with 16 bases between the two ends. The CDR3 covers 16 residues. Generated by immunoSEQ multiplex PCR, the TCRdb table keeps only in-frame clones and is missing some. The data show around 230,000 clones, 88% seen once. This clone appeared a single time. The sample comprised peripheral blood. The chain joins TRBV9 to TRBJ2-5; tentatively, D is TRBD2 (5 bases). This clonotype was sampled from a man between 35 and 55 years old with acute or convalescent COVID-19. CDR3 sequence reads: CASSVEVAGVGETQYF. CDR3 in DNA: TGTGCCAGCAGCGTAGAAGTGGCCGGGGTAGGAGAGACCCAGTACTTC.